The 3 T cell receptor beta chains given below trace back to one sample, sequenced in a study of Ad26.COV2.S vaccination and SARS-CoV-2 variants. Generated by immunoSEQ multiplex PCR, the TCRdb table keeps only in-frame clones and is missing some. The data contain around 450,000 clones, roughly 89% of them seen just once; the ten biggest clones take up just over 2.5%. Treatment indicated: about 20 received Ad26.COV2.S at low or high dose, single or two shots; 5 received placebo; per-sample allocation not given. Each sample was drawn 63 days after the first injection (of vaccine or placebo). The source material was peripheral blood, sampled in a trial of Ad26.COV2.S vaccine versus placebo. Receptors originate from a person between 18 and 59 years old who received the Ad26.COV2.S COVID-19 vaccine or a placebo.

The genes are TRBV6-2 or TRBV6-3 and TRBJ1-6; D is possibly TRBD1 (5 bases). Germline V gene sequence: CDR1 MNHEY, CDR2 SVGEGT. V gave up 2 bases and J gave up 8 bases, with 13 bases separating them. CDR3 length: 15 residues. The CDR3 loop reads CASSYPTSGDSPLHF. The CDR3 coding sequence is TGTGCCAGCAGTTACCCCACTTCGGGGGATTCACCCCTCCACTTT.

This clone has more than one count but fewer than ten. The gene calls are TRBV2 and TRBJ1-5; D may be TRBD1 (6 bases). Germline CDR1 and CDR2: SNHLY and FYNNEI. The CDR3 totals 14 residues. Trimming left V 5 bases short and J 4 bases short, with 12 bases between. CDR3 sequence: CASSPERGNQPQHF. CDR3 in DNA: TGTGCCAGCAGTCCCGAGAGGGGGAATCAGCCCCAGCATTTT.

V is TRBV27 and J is TRBJ1-6; D perhaps matches TRBD1 (6 bases). The CDR3 loop spans 18 amino acids. Germline V lookup: CDR1 MNHEY, CDR2 SMNVEV (reference sequence). V was shortened by 6 bases and J by 8 bases, with 26 bases between the two germline ends. CDR3 sequence: CASRFLRGGVYRDSPLHF. CDR3 bases: TGTGCCAGCAGGTTTTTGAGAGGGGGGGTTTATAGGGATTCACCCCTCCACTTT.